The 19 T cell receptor beta chains listed next were all sequenced from one sample in a study of control samples from healthy donors and cancer patients (TCRdb year 2020). Libraries were constructed by the immunoSEQ multiplex PCR assay. TCRdb limited this immuneACCESS table to in-frame rearrangements with V and J called. A share of clones is missing; checked studies link under half to unresolved V genes, and the rest is unexplained. Across this sample there are 55,000 to 65,000 clones, with around 87% seen only once. The ten largest clones represent about an eighth of the sample. The sample comprised PBMCs. These receptors were collected from a woman aged 60-70 years with lung cancer.

The V gene is TRBV5-5, the J gene TRBJ2-1; TRBD2 aligns across 15 bases. This CDR3 spans 17 amino acids. Germline V gene lookup returns CDR1 SGHKS and CDR2 YYEKEE (reference sequence). Trimming at V came to 4 bases and at J to 10 bases, leaving 12 bases not matched to a gene. For the CDR3, the DNA is TGTGCCAGCAGCCCATGGACTAGCGGGAGGGCCCGTGTAGAGCAGTTCTTC. Protein product: CASSPWTSGRARVEQFF.

V usage is TRBV11-2 and J usage is TRBJ1-1; 8 bases map to TRBD1. Per germline, CDR1 SGHAT and CDR2 FQNNGV. V was clipped by 5 bases and J by 5 bases; unmatched bases: 10. CDR3 length: 15 residues. CDR3 nucleotides: TGTGCCAGCAGCGCGAGGACAGGGTTCCGAACTGAAGCTTTCTTT. The encoded protein is CASSARTGFRTEAFF.

The J gene is TRBJ1-1, the V gene TRBV5-1, with D possibly being TRBD1 (6 bases). The germline CDR1 and CDR2 sequences are SGHRS and YFSETQ. V was trimmed by 7 bases and J by 1 base, leaving 8 bases between them. There are 12 residues in the CDR3. The CDR3: CASSTGNTEAFF. The CDR3 bases are TGCGCCAGCTCGACAGGGAACACTGAAGCTTTCTTT.

The J gene is TRBJ2-7, the V gene TRBV6-5; 7 bases match TRBD2. Unmatched junction bases numbered 12, after V lost 6 bases and J lost 7 bases. The CDR3 sequence is 14 residues long. Per germline, CDR1 MNHEY and CDR2 SVGAGI. In DNA form, the CDR3 reads TGTGCCAGCAGCGGGGAGGGGTTTTCGGGAGAGCAGTACTTC. Translating gives CASSGEGFSGEQYF.

The chain carries TRBV7-9 and TRBJ1-2; D call uncertain. V dropped 1 base and J dropped 7 bases, with 13 bases sitting between them. CDR1 and CDR2 from the germline V gene are SEHNR and FQNEAQ (reference sequence). There are 14 residues in the CDR3. The CDR3 protein is CASSLGPGFGGYTF. The CDR3 nucleotides are TGTGCCAGCAGCTTAGGTCCCGGCTTTGGTGGCTACACCTTC.

V usage is TRBV5-4 and J usage is TRBJ1-1; weak D call: TRBD1 (5 bases). Trimming cost V 3 bases and J 4 bases, with 16 bases left between them. Germline V gene data show CDR1 as SGHNT and CDR2 as YYREEE (reference sequence). The CDR3 sequence is 15 residues long. CDR3 in amino acids: CASSSRGGAVTEAFF. The CDR3 nucleotides are TGTGCCAGCAGCTCCCGGGGAGGGGCGGTCACTGAAGCTTTCTTT.

This clone was seen a handful of times. V usage is TRBV9 and J usage is TRBJ1-5, with D perhaps matching TRBD1 (6 bases). There are 14 residues in the CDR3. Germline assignment: CDR1 SGDLS and CDR2 YYNGEE. V gave up 2 bases and J gave up 6 bases, with 12 bases separating them. The CDR3 sequence is CASSVGGASQPQHF. The CDR3 nucleotides read TGTGCCAGCAGCGTCGGGGGGGCCTCTCAGCCCCAGCATTTT. Full variable domain (remainder filled in from reference TRBV9 and TRBJ1-5): DSGVTQTPKHLITATGQRVTLRCSPRSGDLSVYWYQQSLDQGLQFLIQYYNGEERAKGNILERFSAQQFPDLHSELNLSSLELGDSALYFCASSVGGASQPQHFGDGTRLSIL.

This chain links TRBV19 with TRBJ2-7; 7 bases match TRBD2. The CDR3 loop spans 15 amino acids. Germline V gene sequence: CDR1 LNHDA, CDR2 SQIVND (reference sequence). V lost 1 base to trimming and J lost 6 bases; unmatched junction nucleotides: 9. CDR3 DNA sequence: TGTGCCAGTAGTATAGGGGCGGGGGTCTTCGGCGAGCAGTACTTC. Translating gives CASSIGAGVFGEQYF.

The chain carries TRBV6-5 and TRBJ1-5; possible D gene TRBD1, 5 bases. Trimming left V 2 bases short and J 9 bases short, with 17 bases between. The CDR3 runs 15 residues. The germline V gene encodes CDR1 MNHEY and CDR2 SVGAGI. This chain's CDR3 is CASSYVAGHLGPQHF. The CDR3 nucleotides are TGTGCCAGCAGTTACGTGGCAGGGCACCTGGGGCCCCAGCATTTT.

V and J are TRBV3-1 (or the pseudogene TRBV3-2) and TRBJ2-3; 9 positions agree with TRBD2. This CDR3 spans 16 amino acids. Germline V gives CDR1 LGHDT, CDR2 YNNKEL (reference sequence). V dropped 6 bases and J dropped 6; count of bases not matched to a gene: 13. CDR3 coding DNA: TGTGCCAGCAGAGGGAGGGCTAGCGGGAATAGGGATACGCAGTATTTT. Its protein product is CASRGRASGNRDTQYF.

The CDR3 nucleotides read TGTGCCAGCAGCCTCCATTACACCGGGGAGCTGTTTTTT. It specifies CASSLHYTGELFF. This chain connects TRBV7-2 to TRBJ2-2; D is undetermined. CDR3 length equals 13 residues. Looked up from germline, CDR1 is SGHTA and CDR2 is FQGNSA. Trimming removed 5 bases from V and 3 bases from J, with 7 bases in between.

The chain employs TRBV27 and TRBJ2-7, with D uncertain. The CDR3 totals 16 residues. The germline V gene encodes CDR1 MNHEY and CDR2 SMNVEV (reference sequence). With 1 base removed from V and 0 bases from J, the gap between germline ends came to 13 bases. CDR3: CASSLFQPALSYEQYF. CDR3 sequence (DNA): TGTGCCAGCAGTTTATTCCAGCCAGCGCTCTCCTACGAGCAGTACTTC.

V and J are TRBV6-6 and TRBJ1-4; 9 bases align to TRBD1. The junction had 11 bases not matched to a gene; V was cut back by 5 bases and J by 7 bases. In germline, CDR1 is MNHNY, CDR2 SVGAGI (reference sequence). This CDR3 has 16 residues. CDR3 residues: CASSKMTGTGSEKLFF. The CDR3 nucleotides read TGTGCCAGCAGTAAAATGACCGGGACAGGGAGTGAAAAACTGTTTTTT.

This chain joins TRBV7-9 and TRBJ2-2, with a possible D match to TRBD2 (5 bases). From germline, CDR1 is SEHNR and CDR2 FQNEAQ (reference sequence). V lost 5 bases and J lost 0, with 13 bases in between. CDR3 length equals 16 residues. This chain's CDR3 is CASSAGPAANTGELFF. The CDR3 bases are TGTGCCAGCAGCGCGGGCCCCGCGGCGAACACCGGGGAGCTGTTTTTT. The entire variable domain, with the rest obtained from reference TRBV7-9 and TRBJ2-2, is as follows: DTGVSQNPRHKITKRGQNVTFRCDPISEHNRLYWYRQTLGQGPEFLTYFQNEAQLEKSRLLSDRFSAERPKGSFSTLEIQRTEQGDSAMYLCASSAGPAANTGELFFGEGSRLTVL.

V and J are TRBV19 and TRBJ2-1; a possible D gene is TRBD2 (7 bases). The CDR3 is made up of 15 amino acids. CDR1 and CDR2 (germline): LNHDA, SQIVND (reference sequence). Trimming cost V 6 bases and J 3 bases, with 15 bases left between them. The CDR3: CASSLGAGHYNEQFF. The DNA of the CDR3 is TGTGCCAGTAGCTTAGGAGCGGGACACTACAATGAGCAGTTCTTC.

The chain joins TRBV29-1 to TRBJ2-5; the match to TRBD2 covers 10 bases. V shed 4 bases and J 4 bases; nucleotides not matched to a gene: 6. CDR3 length: 14 amino acids. The germline V gene encodes CDR1 SQVTM and CDR2 ANQGSEA. The CDR3 loop reads CSVAPSGSGETQYF. In DNA, the CDR3 is TGCAGCGTTGCTCCTAGCGGGAGCGGAGAGACCCAGTACTTC.

The CDR3 protein is CASSLDGGAVNTEAFF. CDR3 nucleotides: TGCGCCAGCAGCTTGGATGGGGGGGCAGTGAACACTGAAGCTTTCTTT. The chain employs TRBV5-1 and TRBJ1-1, with TRBD1 as a possible D gene (6 bases). Germline assignment: CDR1 SGHRS and CDR2 YFSETQ. The ends were cut back, 0 bases at V and 0 bases at J, with 12 bases in the middle. CDR3 length: 16 residues.

The rearrangement uses TRBV4-1 and TRBJ2-1, with 11 bases fitting TRBD2. This CDR3 has 18 residues. Trimming took 0 bases from V and 7 from J; bases not matched to a gene: 11. Germline-derived CDR1 and CDR2 are MGHRA and YSYEKL. CDR3 loop: CASSQDVTSGTHGNEQFF. The DNA for the CDR3 is TGCGCCAGCAGCCAAGATGTGACTAGCGGGACGCACGGGAATGAGCAGTTCTTC.

The CDR3 here is CASSRGRSSSYEQYF. CDR3 DNA: TGTGCCAGCAGTCGAGGACGGTCCTCATCCTACGAGCAGTACTTC. The rearrangement joins TRBV3-1 (or the pseudogene TRBV3-2) to TRBJ2-7; D unresolved. The germline V gene has CDR1 LGHDT and CDR2 YNNKEL (reference sequence). The CDR3 contains 15 residues. V lost 6 bases to trimming and J lost 1 base, with 16 bases between them.